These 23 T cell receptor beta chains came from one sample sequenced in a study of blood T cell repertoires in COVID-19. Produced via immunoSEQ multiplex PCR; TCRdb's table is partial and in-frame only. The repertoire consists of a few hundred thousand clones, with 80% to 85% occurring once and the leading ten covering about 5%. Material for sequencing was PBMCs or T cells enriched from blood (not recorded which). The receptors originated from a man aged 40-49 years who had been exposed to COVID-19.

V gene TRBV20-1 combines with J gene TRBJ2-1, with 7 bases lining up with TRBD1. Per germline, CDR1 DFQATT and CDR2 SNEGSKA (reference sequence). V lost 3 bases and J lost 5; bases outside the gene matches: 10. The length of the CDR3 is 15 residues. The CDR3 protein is CSASLARGLNNEQFF. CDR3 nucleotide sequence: TGCAGTGCTAGTCTGGCCAGGGGGTTAAACAATGAGCAGTTCTTC.

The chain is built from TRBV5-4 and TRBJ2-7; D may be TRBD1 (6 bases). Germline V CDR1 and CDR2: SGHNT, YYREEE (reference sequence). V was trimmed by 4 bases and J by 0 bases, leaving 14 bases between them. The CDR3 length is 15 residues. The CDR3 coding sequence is TGTGCCAGCAGCCCCGGGACACTTAGCTCCTACGAGCAGTACTTC. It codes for CASSPGTLSSYEQYF.

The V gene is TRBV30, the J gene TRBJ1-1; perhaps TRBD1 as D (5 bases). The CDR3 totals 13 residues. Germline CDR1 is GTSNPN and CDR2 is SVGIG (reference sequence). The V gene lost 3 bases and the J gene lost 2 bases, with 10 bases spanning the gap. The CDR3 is CAWSRDSNTEAFF. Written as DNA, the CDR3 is TGTGCCTGGAGCCGGGACTCCAACACTGAAGCTTTCTTT.

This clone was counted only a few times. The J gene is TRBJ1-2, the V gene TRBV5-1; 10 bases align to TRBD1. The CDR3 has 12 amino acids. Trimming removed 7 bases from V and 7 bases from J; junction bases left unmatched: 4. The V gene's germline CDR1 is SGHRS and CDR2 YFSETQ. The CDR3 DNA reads TGCGCCAGCGGGACAGGGGTTGGTGGCTACACCTTC. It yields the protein CASGTGVGGYTF.

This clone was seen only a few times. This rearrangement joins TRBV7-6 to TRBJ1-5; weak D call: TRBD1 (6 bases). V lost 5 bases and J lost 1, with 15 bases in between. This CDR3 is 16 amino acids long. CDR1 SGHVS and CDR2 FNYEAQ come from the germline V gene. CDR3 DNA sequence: TGTGCCAGCAGCCAGGGGTCAGGGGAGAGCAATCAGCCCCAGCATTTT. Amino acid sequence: CASSQGSGESNQPQHF.

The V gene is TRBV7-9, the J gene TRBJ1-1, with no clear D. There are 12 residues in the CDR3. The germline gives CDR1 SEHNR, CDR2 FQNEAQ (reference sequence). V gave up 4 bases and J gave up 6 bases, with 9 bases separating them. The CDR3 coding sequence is TGTGCCAGCAGCTCGTCGAGTTCTGAAGCTTTCTTT. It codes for CASSSSSSEAFF.

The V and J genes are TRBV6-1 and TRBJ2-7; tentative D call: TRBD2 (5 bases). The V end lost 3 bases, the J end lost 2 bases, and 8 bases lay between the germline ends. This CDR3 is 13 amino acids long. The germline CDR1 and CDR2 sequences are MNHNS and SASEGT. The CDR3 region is CASSDEGTYEQYF. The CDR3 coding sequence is TGTGCCAGCAGTGACGAGGGCACCTACGAGCAGTACTTC.

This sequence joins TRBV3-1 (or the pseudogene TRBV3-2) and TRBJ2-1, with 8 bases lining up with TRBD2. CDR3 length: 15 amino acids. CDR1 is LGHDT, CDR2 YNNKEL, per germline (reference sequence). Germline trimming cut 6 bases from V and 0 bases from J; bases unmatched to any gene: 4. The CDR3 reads CASSTLADSYNEQFF. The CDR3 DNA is TGTGCCAGCAGTACACTAGCGGACTCCTACAATGAGCAGTTCTTC.

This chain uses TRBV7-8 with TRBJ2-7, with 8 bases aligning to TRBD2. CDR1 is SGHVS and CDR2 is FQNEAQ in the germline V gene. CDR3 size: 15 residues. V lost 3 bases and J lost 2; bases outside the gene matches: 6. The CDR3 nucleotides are TGTGCCAGCAGCTTCGTAGTGGGACTAGCCTACGAGCAGTACTTC. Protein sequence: CASSFVVGLAYEQYF.

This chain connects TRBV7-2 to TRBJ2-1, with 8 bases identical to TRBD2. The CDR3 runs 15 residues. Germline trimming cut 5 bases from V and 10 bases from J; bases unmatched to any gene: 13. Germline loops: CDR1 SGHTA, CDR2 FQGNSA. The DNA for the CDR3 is TGTGCCAGCAGCAAATTCGAGCTAGCGGGTGGGGAGCAGTTCTTC. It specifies CASSKFELAGGEQFF.

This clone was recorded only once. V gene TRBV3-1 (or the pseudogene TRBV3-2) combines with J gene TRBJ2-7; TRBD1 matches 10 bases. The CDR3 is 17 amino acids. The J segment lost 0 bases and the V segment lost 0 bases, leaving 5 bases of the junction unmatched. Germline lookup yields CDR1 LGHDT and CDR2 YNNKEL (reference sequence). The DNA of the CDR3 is TGTGCCAGCAGCCAAGATTATTGGACAGGGGGCTCCTACGAGCAGTACTTC. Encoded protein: CASSQDYWTGGSYEQYF.

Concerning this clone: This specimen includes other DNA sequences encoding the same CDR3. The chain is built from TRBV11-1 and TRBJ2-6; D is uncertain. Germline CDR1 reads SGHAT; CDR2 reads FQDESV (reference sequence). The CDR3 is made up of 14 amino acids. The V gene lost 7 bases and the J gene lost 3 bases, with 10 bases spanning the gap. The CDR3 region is CASKLRGGANVLTF. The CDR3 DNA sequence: TGTGCCAGCAAGCTTCGAGGTGGGGCCAACGTCCTGACTTTC.

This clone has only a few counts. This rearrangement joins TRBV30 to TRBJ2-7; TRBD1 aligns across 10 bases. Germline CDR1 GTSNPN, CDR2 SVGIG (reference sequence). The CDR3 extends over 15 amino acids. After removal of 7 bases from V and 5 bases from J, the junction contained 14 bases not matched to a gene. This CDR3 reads CAYNLAIGTGDEQYF. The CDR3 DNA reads TGTGCCTACAACCTGGCGATCGGGACAGGGGACGAGCAGTACTTC.

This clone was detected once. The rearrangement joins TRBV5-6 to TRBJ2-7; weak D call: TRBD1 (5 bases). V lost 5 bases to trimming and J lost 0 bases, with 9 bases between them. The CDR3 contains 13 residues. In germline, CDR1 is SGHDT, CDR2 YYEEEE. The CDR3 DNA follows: TGTGCCAGCAGTCCAGACAGCTCCTACGAGCAGTACTTC. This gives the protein CASSPDSSYEQYF.

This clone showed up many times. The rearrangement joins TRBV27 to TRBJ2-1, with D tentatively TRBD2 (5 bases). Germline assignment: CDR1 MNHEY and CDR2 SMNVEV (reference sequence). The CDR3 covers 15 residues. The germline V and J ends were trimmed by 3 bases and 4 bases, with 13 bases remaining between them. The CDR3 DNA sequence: TGTGCCAGCAGTTTTTACCGAGACTATTACAATGAGCAGTTCTTC. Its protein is CASSFYRDYYNEQFF.

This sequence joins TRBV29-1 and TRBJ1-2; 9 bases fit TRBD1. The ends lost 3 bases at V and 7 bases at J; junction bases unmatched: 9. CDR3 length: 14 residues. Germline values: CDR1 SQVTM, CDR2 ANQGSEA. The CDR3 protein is CSVDPPGQGSGYTF. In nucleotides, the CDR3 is TGCAGCGTTGATCCTCCGGGACAGGGATCTGGCTACACCTTC.

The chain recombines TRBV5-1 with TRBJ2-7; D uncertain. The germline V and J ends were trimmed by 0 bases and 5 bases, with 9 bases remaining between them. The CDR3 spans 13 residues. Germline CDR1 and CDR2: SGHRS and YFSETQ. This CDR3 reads CASSLVNNHEQYF. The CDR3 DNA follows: TGCGCCAGCAGCTTGGTTAACAACCACGAGCAGTACTTC.

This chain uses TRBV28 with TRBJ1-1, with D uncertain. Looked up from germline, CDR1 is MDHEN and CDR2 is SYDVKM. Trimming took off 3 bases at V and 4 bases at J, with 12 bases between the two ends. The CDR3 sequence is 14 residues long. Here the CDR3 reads CASSFRVAGTEAFF. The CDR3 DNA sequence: TGTGCCAGCAGTTTCCGGGTTGCCGGCACTGAAGCTTTCTTT.

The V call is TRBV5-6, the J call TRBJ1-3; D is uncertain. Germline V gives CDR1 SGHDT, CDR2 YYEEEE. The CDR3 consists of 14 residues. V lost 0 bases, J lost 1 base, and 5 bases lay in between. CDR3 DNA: TGTGCCAGCAGCTTGGCGGGGTCTGGAAACACCATATATTTT. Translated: CASSLAGSGNTIYF.

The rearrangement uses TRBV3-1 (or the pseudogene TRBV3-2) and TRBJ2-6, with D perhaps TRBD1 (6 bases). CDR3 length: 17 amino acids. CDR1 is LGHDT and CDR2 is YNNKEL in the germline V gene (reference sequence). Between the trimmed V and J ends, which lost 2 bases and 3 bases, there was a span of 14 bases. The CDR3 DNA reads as TGTGCCAGCAGCCAACCCATGGGGGCTGGTGGGGCCAACGTCCTGACTTTC. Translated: CASSQPMGAGGANVLTF.

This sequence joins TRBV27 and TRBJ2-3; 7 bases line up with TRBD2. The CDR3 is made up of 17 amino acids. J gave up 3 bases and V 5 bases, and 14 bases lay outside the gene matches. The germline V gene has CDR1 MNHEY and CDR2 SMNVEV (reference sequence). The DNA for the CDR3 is TGTGCCAGCAGTAAATGGGACTACCTTTCAAGTACAGATACGCAGTATTTT. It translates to CASSKWDYLSSTDTQYF.

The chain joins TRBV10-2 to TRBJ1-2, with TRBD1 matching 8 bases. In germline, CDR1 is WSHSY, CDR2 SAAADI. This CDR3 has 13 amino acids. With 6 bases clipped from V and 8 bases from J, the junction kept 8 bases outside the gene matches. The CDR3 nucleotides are TGCGCCAGCAGCCCTACAGGGGGACGCGGCTACACCTTC. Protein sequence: CASSPTGGRGYTF.

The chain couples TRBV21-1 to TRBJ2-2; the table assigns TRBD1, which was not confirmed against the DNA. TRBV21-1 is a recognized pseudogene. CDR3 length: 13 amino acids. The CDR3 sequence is CARPRNSTGELFF. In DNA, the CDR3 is TGTGCCAGGCCCCGAAACAGCACCGGGGAGCTGTTTTTT.